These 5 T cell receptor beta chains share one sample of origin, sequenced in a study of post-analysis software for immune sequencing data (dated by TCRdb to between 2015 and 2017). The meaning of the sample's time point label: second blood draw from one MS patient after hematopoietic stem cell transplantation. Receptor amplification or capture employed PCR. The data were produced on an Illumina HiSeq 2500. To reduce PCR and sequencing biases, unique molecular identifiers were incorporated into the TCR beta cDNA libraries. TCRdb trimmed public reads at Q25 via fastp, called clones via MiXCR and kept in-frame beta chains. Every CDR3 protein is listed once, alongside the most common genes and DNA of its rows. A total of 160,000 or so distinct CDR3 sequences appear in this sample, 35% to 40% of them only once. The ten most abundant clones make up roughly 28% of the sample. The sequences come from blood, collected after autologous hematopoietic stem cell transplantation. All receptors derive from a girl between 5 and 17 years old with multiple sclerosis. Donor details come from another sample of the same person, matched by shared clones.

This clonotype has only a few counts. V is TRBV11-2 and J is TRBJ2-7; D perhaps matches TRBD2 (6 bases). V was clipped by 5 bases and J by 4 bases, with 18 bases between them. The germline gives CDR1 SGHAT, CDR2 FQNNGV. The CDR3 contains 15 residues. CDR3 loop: CASSGPGGERYEQYF. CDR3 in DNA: TGTGCCAGCAGCGGACCCGGGGGAGAGCGTTACGAGCAGTACTTC.

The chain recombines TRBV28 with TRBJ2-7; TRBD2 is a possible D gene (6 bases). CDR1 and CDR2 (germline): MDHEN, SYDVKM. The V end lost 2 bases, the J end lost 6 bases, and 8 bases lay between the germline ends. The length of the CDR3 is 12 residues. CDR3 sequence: CASSLQGGEQYF. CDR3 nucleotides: TGTGCCAGCAGTTTACAGGGAGGCGAGCAGTACTTC.

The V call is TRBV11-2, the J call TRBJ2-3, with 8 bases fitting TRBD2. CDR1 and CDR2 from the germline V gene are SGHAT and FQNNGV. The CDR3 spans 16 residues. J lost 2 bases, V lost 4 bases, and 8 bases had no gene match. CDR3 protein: CASSSPERENTDTQYF. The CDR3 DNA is TGTGCCAGCAGCTCCCCCGAGCGGGAGAACACAGATACGCAGTATTTT. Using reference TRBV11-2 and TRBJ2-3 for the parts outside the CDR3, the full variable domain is EAGVAQSPRYKIIEKRQSVAFWCNPISGHATLYWYQQILGQGPKLLIQFQNNGVVDDSQLPKDRFSAERLKGVDSTLKIQPAKLEDSAVYLCASSSPERENTDTQYFGPGTRLTVL.

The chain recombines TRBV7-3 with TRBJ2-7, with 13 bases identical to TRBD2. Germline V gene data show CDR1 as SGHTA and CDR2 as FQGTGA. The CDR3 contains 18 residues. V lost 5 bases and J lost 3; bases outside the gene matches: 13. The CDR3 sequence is CASSIPGLAGPTLYEQYF. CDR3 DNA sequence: TGTGCCAGCAGCATACCGGGACTAGCGGGACCCACTCTCTACGAGCAGTACTTC.

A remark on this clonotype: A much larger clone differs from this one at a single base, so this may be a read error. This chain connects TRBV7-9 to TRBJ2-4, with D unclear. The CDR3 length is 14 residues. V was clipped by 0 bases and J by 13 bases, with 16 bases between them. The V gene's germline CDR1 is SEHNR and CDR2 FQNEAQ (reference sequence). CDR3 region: CASSLAVIQEAQYF. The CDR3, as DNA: TGTGCCAGCAGCTTAGCCGTTATCCAAGAGGCCCAGTACTTC.